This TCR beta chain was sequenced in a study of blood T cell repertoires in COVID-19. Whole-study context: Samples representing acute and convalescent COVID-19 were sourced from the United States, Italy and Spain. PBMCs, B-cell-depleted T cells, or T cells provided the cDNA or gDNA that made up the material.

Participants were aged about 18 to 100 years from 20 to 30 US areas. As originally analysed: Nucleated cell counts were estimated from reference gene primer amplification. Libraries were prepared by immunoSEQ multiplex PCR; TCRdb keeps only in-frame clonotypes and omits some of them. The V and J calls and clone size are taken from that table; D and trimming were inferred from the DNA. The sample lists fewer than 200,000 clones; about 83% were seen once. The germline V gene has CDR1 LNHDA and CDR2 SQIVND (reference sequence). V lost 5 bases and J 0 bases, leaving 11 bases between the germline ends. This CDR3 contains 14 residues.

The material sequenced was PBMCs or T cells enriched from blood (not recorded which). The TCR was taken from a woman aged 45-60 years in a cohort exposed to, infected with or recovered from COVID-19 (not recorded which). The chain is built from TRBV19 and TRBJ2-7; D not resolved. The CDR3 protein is CASSGPESSYEQYF. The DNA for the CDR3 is TGTGCCAGTAGTGGGCCCGAGAGCTCCTACGAGCAGTACTTC.